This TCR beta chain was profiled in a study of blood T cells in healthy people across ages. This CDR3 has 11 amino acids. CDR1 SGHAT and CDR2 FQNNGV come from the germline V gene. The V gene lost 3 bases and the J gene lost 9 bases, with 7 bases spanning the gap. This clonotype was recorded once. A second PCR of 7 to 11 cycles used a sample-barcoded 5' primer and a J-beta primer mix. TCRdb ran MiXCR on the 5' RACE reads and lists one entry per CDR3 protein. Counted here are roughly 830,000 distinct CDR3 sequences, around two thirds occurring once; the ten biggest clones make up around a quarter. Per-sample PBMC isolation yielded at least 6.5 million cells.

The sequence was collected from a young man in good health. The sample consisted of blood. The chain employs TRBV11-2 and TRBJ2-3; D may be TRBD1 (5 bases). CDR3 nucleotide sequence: TGTGCCAGCAGCTTCCCAGGGACGCAGTATTTT. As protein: CASSFPGTQYF.